The present entry profiles one T cell receptor beta chain with its context. Its antigen is still unknown. These data come from a study of identical twins. Study conclusions and caveats: Out-of-frame TCR alpha sharing observed in monozygotic twins exceeded model estimates. Conclusions were drawn cross-sectionally by statistical analysis, without following the same donors. Cord blood beta clonotypes that were abundant carried fewer insertions, and memory repertoires showed no such trend.

TCRdb ran MiXCR on the 5' RACE reads and lists one entry per CDR3 protein. In the table there are fewer than 550,000 distinct CDR3 sequences, roughly an eighth of which are singletons. The CDR3 runs 15 residues. V lost 6 bases and J lost 7, with 16 bases in between. Healthy Caucasians were all of the donors. These data also featured in a second study, about yellow fever vaccine responses in identical twins.

Material: CD4+ T cells sorted from blood. This TCR came from a woman in her late teens or twenties in good health. The chain employs TRBV12-3 or TRBV12-4 and TRBJ1-6, with D maybe TRBD1 (6 bases). For the CDR3, the DNA is TGTGCCAGCAGCCTGGTAGGGGGAGGGAATTCACCCCTCCACTTT. As protein: CASSLVGGGNSPLHF.